Below are 18 T cell receptor beta chains sequenced from a single sample in a study of T cell responses to AZD1222 COVID-19 vaccine. Sequencing used immunoSEQ multiplex PCR; TCRdb keeps in-frame clones, though not all of them. The sample has about 140,000 clones; 85% to 95% are singletons. This specimen consisted of peripheral blood, obtained on day 0 of AZD1222 vaccination. These receptors were obtained from an adult in good health.

This chain connects TRBV20-1 to TRBJ2-7; D not certain. There are 10 residues in the CDR3. Germline V lookup: CDR1 DFQATT, CDR2 SNEGSKA (reference sequence). Trimming pared 3 bases from V and 4 bases from J, leaving 4 bases between. CDR3 sequence (DNA): TGCAGTGCTAGGGCATACGAGCAGTACTTC. Amino acid sequence: CSARAYEQYF.

The chain links TRBV19 to TRBJ1-1; D is uncertain. This CDR3 has 10 amino acids. Looked up from germline, CDR1 is LNHDA and CDR2 is SQIVND (reference sequence). The V gene lost 5 bases and the J gene lost 4 bases, with 2 bases spanning the gap. CDR3 protein: CASSGTEAFF. DNA of the CDR3: TGTGCCAGTAGTGGCACTGAAGCTTTCTTT.

The chain carries TRBV12-3 or TRBV12-4 and TRBJ1-1; no clear D gene. The CDR3 spans 13 residues. Trimming took off 7 bases at V and 2 bases at J, with 11 bases between the two ends. The CDR3 here is CASINRRNTEAFF. The CDR3, as DNA: TGTGCCAGCATCAACAGAAGAAACACTGAAGCTTTCTTT.

The chain is built from TRBV28 and TRBJ2-1, with 8 positions matching TRBD1. Per germline, CDR1 MDHEN and CDR2 SYDVKM. After removal of 3 bases from V and 1 base from J, the junction contained 11 bases not matched to a gene. CDR3 length: 18 amino acids. CDR3 sequence (DNA): TGTGCCAGCAGTTTTCCCCCCTTTAGACAGGGGTCCTACAATGAGCAGTTCTTC. It codes for CASSFPPFRQGSYNEQFF.

The chain combines TRBV5-4 with TRBJ2-7; 8 nucleotides agree with TRBD1. V gave up 3 bases and J gave up 7 bases; unmatched junction bases: 6. Per germline, CDR1 SGHNT and CDR2 YYREEE (reference sequence). The CDR3 is 13 amino acids. Here the CDR3 DNA reads TGTGCCAGCAGCTCCGGACAGGGTTCAGAGCAGTACTTC. It codes for CASSSGQGSEQYF.

This clone has a single count. The V and J genes are TRBV4-3 and TRBJ1-1; tentatively, D is TRBD1 (5 bases). Germline V gene sequence: CDR1 LGHNA, CDR2 YSLEER. There are 16 residues in the CDR3. The V end was cut by 0 bases, the J end by 1 base, with 12 bases between. The CDR3 sequence is CASSQEGRTQNTEAFF. The CDR3 DNA reads TGCGCCAGCAGCCAAGAGGGTCGGACACAGAACACTGAAGCTTTCTTT.

The J gene is TRBJ1-2, the V gene TRBV3-1 (or the pseudogene TRBV3-2); D unresolved. V was shortened by 4 bases and J by 5 bases, with 17 bases between the two germline ends. Germline CDR1 is LGHDT and CDR2 is YNNKEL (reference sequence). The CDR3 sequence is 15 residues long. The CDR3 is CASSPGAGLGYGYTF. The CDR3 coding sequence is TGTGCCAGCAGCCCTGGTGCGGGCCTTGGGTATGGCTACACCTTC.

The rearrangement uses TRBV7-2 and TRBJ1-1; D is perhaps TRBD1 (5 bases). V was shortened by 1 base and J by 4 bases, with 19 bases between the two germline ends. There are 17 residues in the CDR3. Germline loops: CDR1 SGHTA, CDR2 FQGNSA. CDR3 loop: CASSLVSFRAGITEAFF. The CDR3 nucleotides read TGTGCCAGCAGCTTAGTTAGCTTCAGGGCTGGTATCACTGAAGCTTTCTTT.

This sequence joins TRBV4-2 and TRBJ1-1; 7 positions match TRBD1. This CDR3 comprises 15 residues. Germline-derived CDR1 and CDR2 are LGHNA and YNFKEQ. V gave up 2 bases and J gave up 1 base; unmatched junction bases: 4. CDR3 bases: TGTGCCAGCAGCCAAATTCAGGGGGGGAACACTGAAGCTTTCTTT. Translating gives CASSQIQGGNTEAFF.

The chain employs TRBV5-6 and TRBJ1-2; D ambiguous. CDR3 size: 14 residues. Germline CDR1 and CDR2: SGHDT and YYEEEE. Trimming cost V 1 base and J 4 bases, with 11 bases left between them. CDR3 DNA sequence: TGTGCCAGCAGCTTGCCGGCAGCCACCTATGGCTACACCTTC. It translates to CASSLPAATYGYTF.

The CDR3 here is CASSQERPYEQYF. CDR3 coding DNA: TGTGCCAGCAGCCAAGAACGTCCCTACGAGCAGTACTTC. The genes are TRBV4-2 and TRBJ2-7, with D unresolved. CDR1 is LGHNA and CDR2 is YNFKEQ in the germline V gene. Trimming left V 0 bases short and J 2 bases short, with 5 bases between. This CDR3 spans 13 amino acids.

The V gene is TRBV28, the J gene TRBJ2-3; tentative D call: TRBD2 (6 bases). This CDR3 contains 13 residues. Between the trimmed V and J ends, which lost 7 bases and 3 bases, there was a span of 11 bases. CDR1 MDHEN and CDR2 SYDVKM come from the germline V gene. The CDR3 region has the DNA TGTGCCAGCAACCCTGGGGGGACAGATACGCAGTATTTT. Translation: CASNPGGTDTQYF.

The chain is built from TRBV7-8 and TRBJ1-1, with D unclear. Per the germline V gene, CDR1 is SGHVS and CDR2 is FQNEAQ. The CDR3 is made up of 14 amino acids. V lost 1 base and J 2 bases, leaving 8 bases between the germline ends. The CDR3 loop is CASSLGVINTEAFF. CDR3 DNA: TGTGCCAGCAGCTTAGGCGTGATCAACACTGAAGCTTTCTTT.

DNA of the CDR3: TGTGCCAGCTCAACGGACCTCGGAAACACCATATATTTT. Translated, it gives CASSTDLGNTIYF. The genes are TRBV18 and TRBJ1-3, with no clear D. There are 13 residues in the CDR3. The germline CDR1 and CDR2 sequences are KGHSH and LQKENI. Between the trimmed V and J ends, which lost 5 bases and 4 bases, there was a span of 9 bases. The full variable domain, with the rest looked up from reference TRBV18 and TRBJ1-3, is NAGVMQNPRHLVRRRGQEARLRCSPMKGHSHVYWYRQLPEEGLKFMVYLQKENIIDESGMPKERFSAEFPKEGPSILRIQQVVRGDSAAYFCASSTDLGNTIYFGEGSWLTVV.

The V call is TRBV7-9, the J call TRBJ2-7, with 7 bases matching TRBD1. CDR1 is SEHNR, CDR2 FQNEAQ, per germline (reference sequence). The junction had 10 bases not matched to a gene; V was cut back by 5 bases and J by 0 bases. This CDR3 contains 16 residues. The chain's CDR3 is CASSGSDDRASYEQYF. In nucleotides, the CDR3 is TGTGCCAGCAGCGGGTCCGACGACAGGGCCTCCTACGAGCAGTACTTC.

The V gene is TRBV5-1, the J gene TRBJ2-7; TRBD2 matches at 13 bases. From germline, CDR1 is SGHRS and CDR2 YFSETQ. The CDR3 runs to 17 residues. J was trimmed by 5 bases and V by 4 bases; bases with no gene match: 12. CDR3 in amino acids: CASSLAWTSGSQNEQYF. Here the CDR3 DNA reads TGCGCCAGCAGCCTAGCCTGGACTAGCGGGAGTCAAAACGAGCAGTACTTC.

V gene TRBV24-1 combines with J gene TRBJ1-4; D not certain. The CDR3 has 12 amino acids. In germline, CDR1 is KGHDR, CDR2 SFDVKD. The germline V and J ends were trimmed by 5 bases and 8 bases, with 8 bases remaining between them. The CDR3 reads CATSGQREKLFF. In DNA, the CDR3 is TGTGCCACCAGTGGCCAAAGGGAAAAACTGTTTTTT.

The rearrangement links TRBV28 to TRBJ1-6; TRBD1 might be the D (6 bases). CDR3 length: 17 amino acids. V lost 2 bases and J 10 bases, leaving 21 bases between the germline ends. Germline lookup yields CDR1 MDHEN and CDR2 SYDVKM. In DNA form, the CDR3 reads TGTGCCAGCAGTTTAATCCGGGGGGGCACCGATAGCTCACCCCTCCACTTT. Its translation: CASSLIRGGTDSSPLHF.